This T cell receptor (beta chain) was identified during a study of identical twins. Germline assignment: CDR1 SGHRS and CDR2 YFSETQ. The CDR3 length is 14 residues. The V end lost 4 bases, the J end lost 8 bases, and 16 bases lay between the germline ends. cDNA molecules carried unique molecular identifiers, and template switching added a universal primer site. TCRdb re-analysed the 5' RACE reads in MiXCR, keeping a single row per CDR3 protein. The sample holds over 550,000 distinct CDR3 sequences, about 7.6% seen once. Healthy Caucasians provided all donations. Overall study results and limits: Out-of-frame alpha sequences common to twins exhibited a surplus of low generation probability. Within beta out-of-frame sequences, the excess sharing observed between twins was weaker.

There are many counts of this clonotype. Its specificity is unknown. The same data also went into a second study, on yellow fever vaccine responses in identical twins.

This TCR derives from a woman younger than 35 in good health. The J gene is TRBJ2-1, the V gene TRBV5-1; D gene ambiguous. Sequencing was performed on PBMCs. Written as DNA, the CDR3 is TGCGCCAGCAGCGTCCCTGAGGTTACGGATGAGCAGTTCTTC. Protein product: CASSVPEVTDEQFF.